These T cell receptor beta chains were read from a single sample in a study of human T cells and chemical hapten exposure. From the RACE reads, TCRdb called clonotypes with MiXCR, one entry per CDR3 protein. The sample includes about 89,000 distinct CDR3 sequences, approximately 13% of them seen just once. This material consisted of whole blood, taken in connection with sensitization to the hapten diphenylcyclopropenone (DPC). These receptor sequences come from a woman aged 50 to 60 with alopecia areata. Some clones in this sample may be carry-over from other donors' samples. Both conserved end residues are part of each CDR3. Clone size is shown for a subset of rows, as once, few, many or a class of expanded clone.

clone_size j_call v_call cdr3_aa
. TRBJ1-4 TRBV19 CASSTGREKLFF
. TRBJ2-5 TRBV12-3/TRBV12-4 CASSFGLARQETQYF
. TRBJ1-5 TRBV6-1 CASSEGDRGLDNQPQHF
few TRBJ2-6 TRBV5-5 CASSPVAGSSGANVLTF
. TRBJ2-5 TRBV9 CASSPRRQQETQYF
many TRBJ2-4 TRBV29-1 CSVRGWGQGNIQYF
few TRBJ2-1 TRBV29-1 CSAGLAGGGEQFF
few TRBJ1-1 TRBV6-5 CASSPQGSVNTEAFF
few TRBJ2-1 TRBV7-2 CASSYTSGSYNEQFF
. TRBJ2-2 TRBV20-1 CSARHSGPNTGELFF
. TRBJ2-7 TRBV20-1 CSAISDPSQYEQYF
few TRBJ2-5 TRBV19 CASSLKDRGLQETQYF
. TRBJ2-7 TRBV29-1 CSVTGQGKYEQYF
few TRBJ2-7 TRBV20-1 CSAPGQTFSSYEQYF
. TRBJ2-3 TRBV20-1 CSARGGRGTSGSTDTQYF
. TRBJ2-7 TRBV29-1 CSVRRGAAYEQYF
. TRBJ1-6 TRBV10-1 CASSAGTGVWSPLHF
many TRBJ2-5 TRBV7-9 CASSAGNQETQYF
. TRBJ1-1 TRBV6-2/TRBV6-3 CASSYSGQTTEAFF
many TRBJ2-3 TRBV18 CASSPRLAGAEDTQYF
. TRBJ1-5 TRBV7-2 CASSSYTGVNQPQHF
many TRBJ2-2 TRBV7-2 CASSIRTGPSAGELFF
many TRBJ2-1 TRBV15 CATSRARSGQNEQFF
. TRBJ2-1 TRBV5-1 CASADYSYNEQFF
few TRBJ2-5 TRBV6-6 CASRRDQETQYF
few TRBJ2-1 TRBV7-3 CASSFRGGGNEQFF
. TRBJ2-4 TRBV3-1 CASSQDYIQYF
many TRBJ1-1 TRBV5-1 CASTRTGNTEAFF
once TRBJ2-3 TRBV29-1 CSVTSTDTQYF
. TRBJ1-1 TRBV5-1 CASSVSGQENTEAFF
few TRBJ2-1 TRBV2 CASTTSWDEQFF
. TRBJ2-7 TRBV6-2/TRBV6-3 CASSSPRDRSYEQYF
few TRBJ1-3 TRBV5-1 CASSLLPGNTIYF
few TRBJ2-1 TRBV5-5 CASSLPGAYNEQFF
. TRBJ2-2 TRBV6-2/TRBV6-3 CASGVPNTGELFF
. TRBJ2-5 TRBV7-7 CASSLDSGVGETQYF
. TRBJ1-4 TRBV10-3 CATGGANEKLFF
many TRBJ1-2 TRBV9 CASSVAGYGYTF
many TRBJ2-1 TRBV7-2 CASSQGLAGVSEQFF
many TRBJ2-7 TRBV28 CASSLAGGDEQYF
few TRBJ2-3 TRBV3-1 CASSQGQGTDTQYF
. TRBJ2-7 TRBV6-5 CASSYSIPARGDEQYF
many TRBJ2-1 TRBV27 CASRRDRVIREQFF
. TRBJ2-5 TRBV5-1 CASSLASPETQYF
many TRBJ1-1 TRBV29-1 CSVNPTDGTEAFF
many TRBJ2-7 TRBV7-9 CASSPTPGTGGYEQYF
. TRBJ2-5 TRBV15 CATSSPPSAGETQYF
many TRBJ1-1 TRBV2 CASSWTGGNTEAFF
many TRBJ1-1 TRBV3-1 CASSQVAGRGHNTEAFF
few TRBJ2-2 TRBV3-1 CASSQDPLGAGELFF
many TRBJ1-1 TRBV10-3 CAISDHYQGGTEAFF
. TRBJ2-5 TRBV3-1 CASSQAQALVEETQYF